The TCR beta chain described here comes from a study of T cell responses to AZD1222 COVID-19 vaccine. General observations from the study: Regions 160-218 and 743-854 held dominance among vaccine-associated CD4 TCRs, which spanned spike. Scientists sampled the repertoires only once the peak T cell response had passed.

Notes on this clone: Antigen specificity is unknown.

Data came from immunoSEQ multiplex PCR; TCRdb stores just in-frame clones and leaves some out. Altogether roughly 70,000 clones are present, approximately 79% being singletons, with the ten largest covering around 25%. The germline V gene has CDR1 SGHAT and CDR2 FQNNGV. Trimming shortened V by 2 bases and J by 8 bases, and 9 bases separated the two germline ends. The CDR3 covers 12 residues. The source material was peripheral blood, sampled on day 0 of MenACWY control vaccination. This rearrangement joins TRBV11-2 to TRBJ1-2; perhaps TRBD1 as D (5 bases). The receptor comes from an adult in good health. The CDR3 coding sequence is TGTGCCAGCAGCTTACAGGGAGTGGGCTACACCTTC. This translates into CASSLQGVGYTF.